Listed below are T cell receptor beta chains from one sample, sequenced in a study of blood T cell repertoires in COVID-19. This table comes from immunoSEQ multiplex PCR, and its TCRdb copy is limited to in-frame clones, with some not included. The sample shows some 350,000 clones, approximately 88% of them seen only once. The sample comprised PBMCs or T cells enriched from blood (not recorded which). The source of these receptors is a man younger than 45 who had recovered from COVID-19. The CDR3 runs from the conserved cysteine through the conserved F or W. The D gene is left open where the match is weak. Size is stated for part of the rows, as once, few or many counts, or as a class when the clone is expanded.

V	D	size	J	CDR3	DNA
TRBV28	NA	NA	TRBJ2-7	CASSINYEQYF	TGTGCCAGCAGTATAAATTACGAGCAGTACTTC
TRBV13	TRBD1	NA	TRBJ2-7	CASSAPGQIYEQYF	TGTGCCAGCAGCGCACCGGGACAGATCTACGAGCAGTACTTC
TRBV5-8	TRBD1	once	TRBJ2-2	CASSPPGQGQNTGELFF	TGTGCCAGCAGCCCCCCCGGACAGGGGCAAAACACCGGGGAGCTGTTTTTT
TRBV10-3	TRBD1	NA	TRBJ2-7	CAISEGDRRTYEQYF	TGTGCCATCAGTGAGGGGGACAGGAGGACCTACGAGCAGTACTTC
TRBV28	TRBD1	NA	TRBJ1-2	CASSFPTGAYGYTF	TGTGCCAGCAGTTTCCCGACAGGGGCCTATGGCTACACCTTC
TRBV6-5	TRBD2	NA	TRBJ2-5	CASKLAGGGGETQYF	TGTGCCAGCAAGCTAGCGGGGGGGGGCGGAGAGACCCAGTACTTC
TRBV5-1	TRBD2	NA	TRBJ2-2	CARSLGRGGNTGELFF	TGCGCCCGCAGCTTGGGCCGCGGGGGGAACACCGGGGAGCTGTTTTTT
TRBV10-3	NA	NA	TRBJ1-4	CAINRDRNEKLFF	TGTGCCATCAACCGAGACAGAAATGAAAAACTGTTTTTT
TRBV18	TRBD1	once	TRBJ1-5	CASSFRQGWNQPQHF	TGTGCCAGCTCATTCCGACAGGGTTGGAATCAGCCCCAGCATTTT
TRBV9	TRBD1	NA	TRBJ2-3	CASSPYRTGGGTDTQYF	TGTGCCAGCAGCCCCTACCGGACAGGGGGAGGCACAGATACGCAGTATTTT
TRBV14	TRBD1	NA	TRBJ1-1	CASSQRQGVNTEAFF	TGTGCCAGCAGCCAACGACAGGGGGTGAACACTGAAGCTTTCTTT
TRBV11-2	NA	NA	TRBJ2-5	CASSPTGRALRGETQYF	TGTGCCAGCAGCCCGACGGGTCGGGCTCTGCGGGGAGAGACCCAGTACTTC
TRBV6-5	NA	NA	TRBJ2-7	CASSYSSGHISYEQYF	TGTGCCAGCAGTTACTCATCTGGGCATATTTCCTACGAGCAGTACTTC
TRBV5-6	NA	NA	TRBJ1-2	CASSAGARRGYGYTF	TGTGCCAGCAGCGCCGGGGCTCGGCGGGGCTATGGCTACACCTTC
TRBV2	NA	NA	TRBJ1-2	CASSPRGSGYTF	TGTGCCAGCAGTCCACGAGGGTCTGGCTACACCTTC
TRBV2	NA	NA	TRBJ1-2	CASSESEEEQFYGYTF	TGTGCCAGCAGTGAATCTGAGGAAGAGCAGTTCTATGGCTACACCTTC
TRBV6-2/TRBV6-3	TRBD2	NA	TRBJ2-3	CASSDQAGAGADTQYF	TGTGCCAGCAGTGATCAAGCGGGGGCAGGGGCAGATACGCAGTATTTT
TRBV28	NA	NA	TRBJ1-4	CASSQGGEKLFF	TGTGCCAGCAGCCAGGGAGGCGAAAAACTGTTTTTT
TRBV28	TRBD2	NA	TRBJ2-1	CASIVSRGGGYNEQFF	TGTGCCAGCATCGTAAGCCGGGGGGGCGGTTACAATGAGCAGTTCTTC
TRBV5-4	NA	once	TRBJ1-2	CASSLGGGGGYTF	TGTGCCAGCAGCTTAGGGGGGGGCGGTGGCTACACCTTC
TRBV5-1	NA	few	TRBJ2-1	CASSLETGGRDEQFF	TGCGCCAGCAGCTTGGAGACGGGGGGCCGAGACGAGCAGTTCTTC
TRBV28	NA	NA	TRBJ1-1	CATRGGGTEAFF	TGTGCTACCCGGGGGGGAGGGACTGAAGCTTTCTTT
TRBV19	TRBD2	NA	TRBJ2-2	CASTGGPNTGELFF	TGTGCCAGTACGGGGGGGCCGAACACCGGGGAGCTGTTTTTT
TRBV4-1	TRBD2	NA	TRBJ2-7	CASSQDQTSGDYEQYF	TGCGCCAGCAGCCAAGATCAGACTAGCGGGGACTACGAGCAGTACTTC